The text below deals with one T cell receptor (beta chain). Its binding antigen is unknown. No much larger clone is present one base from it, and per-base qualities are unavailable. This sample is part of a study of siplizumab effects on memory and regulatory T cells (dated by TCRdb to the late 2010s). For context, the study as a whole: The effect of the anti-CD2 antibody siplizumab on alloreactive T-cell subsets was examined in allogeneic mixed lymphocyte reactions constructed from human PBMCs. What the study reported, not specific to this receptor: Compared with memory T cells, unstimulated naive T cells appeared more diverse, and naive cells seemed to make a substantial contribution to the alloresponse. Among mappable alloreactive CD4+ clones, the Treg-derived fraction averaged nearly 70% with siplizumab versus 25% to 30% in control reactions. Siplizumab significantly lowered the cumulative frequency of alloreactive sequences that could be traced to unstimulated CD4+ memory T cells. Roughly 80-95% of proliferating CD4+ or CD8+ clones could not be assigned a naive or memory phenotype. Sequences below about 10^-5 frequency were poorly captured, so only a minor fraction of alloreactive clones could be mapped to unstimulated subsets. Whether proliferating Tregs from siplizumab cultures were suppressive was not functionally confirmed.

In a few donor pairs, further sequencing was done on unstimulated CD8+ naive, CD4+ memory, CD8+ TEMRA, CD4+ naive and CD8+ effector memory subsets. Sorted unstimulated T cells and proliferating T cells recovered from mixed lymphocyte reactions underwent TCRbeta CDR3 sequencing. Fresh whole blood from some eleven HLA-typed healthy donors was used to isolate PBMCs. V and J lose 6 bases and 0 bases, and a span of 9 bases separates them. The CDR3 sequence holds 14 residues, the cysteine and phenylalanine included. This entry keeps only the CDR3 DNA: 42 bases, framed from base 1. According to the germline V gene, CDR1 reads SNHLY and CDR2 reads FYNNEI. The library was obtained by the immunoSEQ multiplex PCR assay. Each sample had some 9.7 x 10^4 TCR templates assayed by the deep sequencing platform. Genomic DNA extracted from sorted T cells was used for TCRbeta CDR3 sequencing. As for how the authors treated the data: Clonal analysis of TCRbeta CDR3 data was done in the R programming language. Alloreactive CD4+ and CD8+ clones were identified by comparing unstimulated samples to CFSE-low samples taken after the reaction. Regulatory or non-regulatory origin was assigned to alloreactive CD4+ clones by matching of sequences to sorted unstimulated Treg and non-Treg repertoires. TCRdb holds this immuneACCESS table with in-frame rearrangements only. Some clones are missing; in checked studies, unresolved V genes explain under half, and the rest has no known cause. The V and J calls and clone size come from that table; D and trimming were worked out from the DNA. The sample has some 40,000 clones on record, roughly nine tenths of them singletons. The ten biggest clones cover 0.25% of the sample.

The receptor was isolated from a human donor in good health. Material for sequencing was naive CD4+ T cells sorted from blood. The intended sense of this specimen's cell subset or site label: unstimulated naive T cells. The V gene is TRBV2 and the J gene is TRBJ1-3; the D gene identity is not certain. The base sequence is TGTGCCAGCAGCGTCAGAGGCTCTGGAAACACCATATATTTT. It codes for CASSVRGSGNTIYF.